This TCR beta chain came from a study of blood T cell repertoires in COVID-19. Study in general: Some COVID-19 samples were acute and others convalescent; all came from the United States, Italy and Spain. Sources were T cells, B-cell-depleted T cells, or PBMCs; the material itself was cDNA or gDNA.

Original processing methods: From reference gene primer amplification, estimates of nucleated cell counts were derived. Profiling relied on immunoSEQ multiplex PCR, and the TCRdb table lists in-frame clones only, not all of them. D and trimming come from the DNA, and the V and J calls and clone size come from that table. The data show about 120,000 clones, roughly four fifths seen once. The CDR3 runs to 15 residues. J gave up 0 bases and V 3 bases, and 3 bases lay outside the gene matches. Germline lookup yields CDR1 SGHRS and CDR2 YFSETQ. In its sample, this clone was seen once. The V and J genes are TRBV5-1 and TRBJ2-1; 7 bases fit TRBD1. Sample: peripheral blood. The source of this sequence is a human donor in a cohort sampled during active COVID-19. This CDR3 reads CASSSGGSSYNEQFF. The DNA of the CDR3 is TGCGCCAGCAGCTCAGGGGGAAGCTCCTACAATGAGCAGTTCTTC.